Presented here are 24 T cell receptor beta chains from one specimen sequenced in a study of blood T cell repertoires in COVID-19 (dated by TCRdb to the early 2020s). The library was generated by the immunoSEQ multiplex PCR assay. In its TCRdb copy, this immuneACCESS table keeps in-frame sequences only and misses some clones. Where compared with another copy, unresolved V genes explain less than half of these, and the others have no known cause. This sample is represented by tens of thousands of clones; 79% of them were singletons. The ten largest clones represent about 30% of the sample. The sequenced sample consisted of peripheral blood. The receptors stem from a woman older than 75 with acute or convalescent COVID-19.

The gene calls are TRBV12-3 or TRBV12-4 and TRBJ2-3, with D hard to call. V dropped 4 bases and J dropped 4 bases, with 3 bases sitting between them. The CDR3 is 11 amino acids. CDR3 nucleotides: TGTGCCAGCAGTTCGGCAGATACGCAGTATTTT. Its protein product is CASSSADTQYF.

The chain joins TRBV10-3 to TRBJ2-7, with TRBD2 matching 9 bases. The CDR3 covers 15 residues. J lost 4 bases, V lost 3 bases, and 7 bases had no gene match. Germline V gene data show CDR1 as ENHRY and CDR2 as SYGVKD. CDR3 residues: CAISEPTSGSYEQYF. CDR3 in DNA: TGTGCCATCAGTGAACCGACTAGCGGATCTTACGAGCAGTACTTC.

This CDR3 is CASSRTSGDYEQYF. CDR3 DNA: TGTGCCAGCAGCCGGACTAGCGGGGACTACGAGCAGTACTTC. The V gene is TRBV6-5, the J gene TRBJ2-7, with 12 bases lining up with TRBD2. With V trimmed by 6 bases and J by 3 bases, 3 bases remained unmatched. The CDR3 is 14 amino acids. Germline V gene sequence: CDR1 MNHEY, CDR2 SVGAGI.

The chain is built from TRBV9 and TRBJ2-2; TRBD1 matches at 8 bases. Germline V CDR1 and CDR2: SGDLS, YYNGEE. This CDR3 contains 16 residues. V lost 4 bases, J lost 6 bases, and 11 bases stayed unmatched. Here the CDR3 DNA reads TGTGCCAGCAGCCAAGTGGACAGGGCCTCCTCCGGGGAGCTGTTTTTT. Translating gives CASSQVDRASSGELFF.

V gene TRBV18 combines with J gene TRBJ2-1; TRBD2 matches at 9 bases. V was pared by 3 bases and J by 7 bases, with 10 bases of the junction left unmatched. The CDR3 loop spans 16 amino acids. Germline lookup yields CDR1 KGHSH and CDR2 LQKENI. For the CDR3, the DNA is TGTGCCAGCTCACCGACCCTCGCGGGAGGGATAAATGAGCAGTTCTTC. Translation: CASSPTLAGGINEQFF.

This chain connects TRBV7-8 to TRBJ2-5, with TRBD1 matching 7 bases. The CDR3 runs to 12 residues. Germline V gene sequence: CDR1 SGHVS, CDR2 FQNEAQ. J was trimmed by 6 bases and V by 6 bases; bases with no gene match: 4. The CDR3 sequence is CASRPRGQTQYF. The DNA of the CDR3 is TGTGCCAGCAGGCCAAGGGGGCAGACCCAGTACTTC.

The genes are TRBV18 and TRBJ1-2, with D unresolved. CDR1 and CDR2 from the germline V gene are KGHSH and LQKENI. This CDR3 region has 15 residues. Trimming shortened V by 1 base and J by 0 bases, and 9 bases separated the two germline ends. The CDR3 region has the DNA TGTGCCAGCTCACCACGGTCCGCTACTAACTATGGCTACACCTTC. Protein product: CASSPRSATNYGYTF.

This clone came up a few times. The CDR3 nucleotides read TGTGCCAGCAGCTTACTAGCGGGGTACAATGAGCAGTTCTTC. Translating gives CASSLLAGYNEQFF. The chain has TRBV7-3 and TRBJ2-1; TRBD2 matches at 9 bases. Germline lookup yields CDR1 SGHTA and CDR2 FQGTGA. The V and J ends lost 2 bases and 4 bases, in that order; junction bases with no gene match: 0. CDR3 length: 14 residues. The whole variable domain, remainder taken from reference TRBV7-3 and TRBJ2-1, is GAGVSQTPSNKVTEKGKYVELRCDPISGHTALYWYRQSLGQGPEFLIYFQGTGAADDSGLPNDRFFAVRPEGSVSTLKIQRTERGDSAVYLCASSLLAGYNEQFFGPGTRLTVL.

The V call is TRBV19, the J call TRBJ1-6; no clear D gene. The V gene lost 8 bases and the J gene lost 5 bases, with 13 bases spanning the gap. This CDR3 comprises 14 residues. Germline V lookup: CDR1 LNHDA, CDR2 SQIVND (reference sequence). In DNA form, the CDR3 reads TGTGCCAGTCAATCCCGGACTCATAATTCACCCCTCCACTTT. Translation gives CASQSRTHNSPLHF.

The V and J genes are TRBV28 and TRBJ1-1; TRBD1 aligns across 9 bases. The V gene end was trimmed by 6 bases and the J gene end by 10 bases; junction bases not matched to a gene: 21. The CDR3 totals 17 residues. Germline loops: CDR1 MDHEN, CDR2 SYDVKM. The CDR3, as DNA: TGTGCCAGCAGCGACAGGGGGTGGCAGGAGAGGGGGGTGGCAGCTTTCTTT. Its translation is CASSDRGWQERGVAAFF. Using reference TRBV28 and TRBJ1-1 for the parts outside the CDR3, the full variable domain is DVKVTQSSRYLVKRTGEKVFLECVQDMDHENMFWYRQDPGLGLRLIYFSYDVKMKEKGDIPEGYSVSREKKERFSLILESASTNQTSMYLCASSDRGWQERGVAAFFGQGTRLTVV.

The V and J genes are TRBV11-2 and TRBJ2-5, with a weak D call TRBD1 (6 bases). Between the trimmed V and J ends, which lost 5 bases and 1 base, there was a span of 14 bases. CDR1 and CDR2 (germline): SGHAT, FQNNGV. CDR3 length: 15 amino acids. The CDR3 loop is CASSPGTSFQETQYF. The DNA of the CDR3 is TGTGCCAGCAGCCCCGGGACAAGCTTCCAAGAGACCCAGTACTTC. Drawing the rest from reference TRBV11-2 and TRBJ2-5, the complete variable domain is EAGVAQSPRYKIIEKRQSVAFWCNPISGHATLYWYQQILGQGPKLLIQFQNNGVVDDSQLPKDRFSAERLKGVDSTLKIQPAKLEDSAVYLCASSPGTSFQETQYFGPGTRLLVL.

This chain joins TRBV29-1 and TRBJ2-3, with TRBD1 matching 7 bases. This CDR3 contains 13 residues. V was pared by 5 bases and J by 2 bases, with 4 bases of the junction left unmatched. The germline CDR1 and CDR2 sequences are SQVTM and ANQGSEA. The CDR3 DNA sequence: TGCAGCGTTACCGACAGGGACACAGATACGCAGTATTTT. Protein: CSVTDRDTDTQYF.

The V call is TRBV5-1, the J call TRBJ2-3, with TRBD2 as a possible D gene (5 bases). This CDR3 comprises 16 residues. Trimming removed 2 bases from V and 1 base from J, with 14 bases in between. Germline CDR1 SGHRS, CDR2 YFSETQ. The CDR3 bases are TGCGCCAGCAGCTTCCGAGGGCCGTTTGGCACAGATACGCAGTATTTT. It encodes CASSFRGPFGTDTQYF.

Comment on this clone: The same CDR3 can be traced to other DNA sequences in this sample. The V gene is TRBV7-9, the J gene TRBJ2-5; TRBD1 matches 8 bases. Unmatched junction bases numbered 11, after V lost 4 bases and J lost 4 bases. Germline V gene sequence: CDR1 SEHNR, CDR2 FQNEAQ (reference sequence). CDR3 length: 16 amino acids. CDR3 DNA: TGTGCCAGCAGCTCAAGCCACGGACAGGGAGGAGAGACCCAGTACTTC. Its protein is CASSSSHGQGGETQYF.

The chain has TRBV7-2 and TRBJ2-5, with TRBD2 identical over 8 bases. The CDR3 loop spans 15 amino acids. J lost 7 bases, V lost 4 bases, and 11 bases had no gene match. CDR1 is SGHTA and CDR2 is FQGNSA in the germline V gene. As DNA, the CDR3 is TGTGCCAGCAGCTCTGGACTAGCCCCACGGGGGACCCAGTACTTC. Translating it yields CASSSGLAPRGTQYF.

This CDR3 reads CASSLVVGGLNTGELFF. As DNA, the CDR3 is TGTGCCAGCAGCTTAGTTGTGGGAGGGTTGAACACCGGGGAGCTGTTTTTT. The chain combines TRBV11-2 with TRBJ2-2; 7 bases match TRBD2. J gave up 1 base and V 1 base, and 6 bases lay outside the gene matches. CDR3 length: 17 amino acids. Germline V gene lookup returns CDR1 SGHAT and CDR2 FQNNGV. The whole variable domain, filled in from reference TRBV11-2 and TRBJ2-2, reads EAGVAQSPRYKIIEKRQSVAFWCNPISGHATLYWYQQILGQGPKLLIQFQNNGVVDDSQLPKDRFSAERLKGVDSTLKIQPAKLEDSAVYLCASSLVVGGLNTGELFFGEGSRLTVL.

The CDR3 DNA sequence: TGTGCCAGCAGTTACGGGCCCCCGCCATACGAGCAGTACTTC. Translated, it gives CASSYGPPPYEQYF. This rearrangement joins TRBV6-2 or TRBV6-3 to TRBJ2-7; D uncertain. The CDR3 runs to 14 residues. Trimming stripped 2 bases from V and 4 bases from J, with 12 bases between. Germline V gene data show CDR1 as MNHEY and CDR2 as SVGEGT.

The chain employs TRBV2 and TRBJ1-6; 7 positions agree with TRBD1. Germline loops: CDR1 SNHLY, CDR2 FYNNEI. The length of the CDR3 is 12 residues. With V trimmed by 11 bases and J by 10 bases, 8 bases remained unmatched. CDR3 coding DNA: TGTGCCGGGAAGGGGGCGCAATCACCCCTCCACTTT. This sequence encodes CAGKGAQSPLHF.

The chain uses TRBV5-1 and TRBJ2-7; TRBD2 aligns across 7 bases. CDR1 is SGHRS and CDR2 is YFSETQ in the germline V gene. This CDR3 has 14 amino acids. Trimming at V came to 4 bases and at J to 3 bases, leaving 7 bases not matched to a gene. The DNA for the CDR3 is TGCGCCAGCAGCCCCGGGGGGAGTATCTACGAGCAGTACTTC. Encoded protein: CASSPGGSIYEQYF.

This clone has a single count. The V gene is TRBV11-2, the J gene TRBJ2-1; TRBD2 aligns across 7 bases. The V gene's germline CDR1 is SGHAT and CDR2 FQNNGV. The V segment lost 1 base and the J segment 3 bases; nucleotides outside the gene matches: 3. The CDR3 runs 15 residues. The chain's CDR3 is CASSLGGGIYNEQFF. The DNA for the CDR3 is TGTGCCAGCAGCTTAGGGGGAGGGATCTACAATGAGCAGTTCTTC.

This clone has a handful of counts. V gene TRBV5-1 combines with J gene TRBJ1-4; D may be TRBD1 (6 bases). The germline CDR1 and CDR2 sequences are SGHRS and YFSETQ. Trimming took off 10 bases at V and 2 bases at J, with 18 bases between the two ends. There are 15 residues in the CDR3. The CDR3 DNA reads as TGCGCCGTCAGGCGCACAGGGTCTACTAATGAAAAACTGTTTTTT. It translates to CAVRRTGSTNEKLFF.

Many counts were recorded for this clone. The V gene is TRBV5-6, the J gene TRBJ1-3; 8 bases agree with TRBD1. Germline V gene data show CDR1 as SGHDT and CDR2 as YYEEEE. This CDR3 is 16 amino acids long. Unmatched junction bases numbered 7, after V lost 1 base and J lost 4 bases. The CDR3 is CASSLLQGATGNTIYF. The CDR3 DNA reads as TGTGCCAGCAGCTTGCTCCAGGGGGCTACAGGAAACACCATATATTTT.

This clone showed up just once. The V and J genes are TRBV7-8 and TRBJ1-2; no definite D call. Germline CDR1 SGHVS, CDR2 FQNEAQ. Trimming removed 4 bases at V and 8 bases at J, with 17 bases between. The CDR3 runs 14 residues. The CDR3 bases are TGTGCCAGCAGCTCGTCCCTTATAAAGGAGGGCTACACCTTC. Its protein is CASSSSLIKEGYTF.

The V call is TRBV6-4, the J call TRBJ1-1; D is undetermined. This CDR3 is 13 amino acids long. The germline gives CDR1 MRHNA, CDR2 SNTAGT. Trimming stripped 6 bases from V and 1 base from J, with 9 bases between. The CDR3 sequence is CASRRTGNTEAFF. Written as DNA, the CDR3 is TGTGCCAGCAGAAGGACTGGGAACACTGAAGCTTTCTTT.